This record concerns one T cell receptor (beta chain) sequence. This clone's antigen is unknown. Base quality data are lacking; no much larger clone is found one base away. The sample belongs to a study of T-cell reconstitution after alpha-beta-depleted transplantation in children (TCRdb year 2016). The study in broad terms: The study quantitatively tracked T-cell immune reconstitution after TCRalphabeta/CD19-depleted allogeneic hematopoietic cell transplantation in children using TCR repertoire profiling.

Libraries came from PCR. This sample was sequenced with an Illumina HiSeq 2500. TCR libraries were prepared with molecular barcoding, using unique molecular identifiers to normalize TCRbeta repertoire quantification. Using fastp trimming at Q25 and MiXCR clonotype assembly, TCRdb reanalyzed the public sequencing data and kept in-frame beta chains. Rows are unified per CDR3 protein, each entry keeping the most common DNA and genes. A total of a few hundred thousand distinct CDR3 sequences appear in this sample, approximately 20% of them only once. In total, the top ten clones hold 3.3% of the sample. Clipping removes 7 bases from V and 6 bases from J, with 15 as the unmatched junction base count. Looking up the germline V gene yields CDR1 SNHLY and CDR2 FYNNEI. Including the terminal cysteine and phenylalanine, the CDR3 comprises 16 residues. CDR3 DNA is the only sequence kept; it has 48 bases, read in frame from the first base.

The TCR comes from a human donor who donated a stem cell graft to a child with acute lymphoblastic leukemia. The sequence joins TRBV2 to TRBJ2-3; 8 bases in between match TRBD2. Here the sequenced sample was PBMCs from the stem cell graft donor, taken from the stem cell graft. The nucleotide sequence reads TGTGCCAGCATTTGGCTAGCGGGTGGTAATGAGGATACGCAGTATTTT. Translated, it reads CASIWLAGGNEDTQYF.